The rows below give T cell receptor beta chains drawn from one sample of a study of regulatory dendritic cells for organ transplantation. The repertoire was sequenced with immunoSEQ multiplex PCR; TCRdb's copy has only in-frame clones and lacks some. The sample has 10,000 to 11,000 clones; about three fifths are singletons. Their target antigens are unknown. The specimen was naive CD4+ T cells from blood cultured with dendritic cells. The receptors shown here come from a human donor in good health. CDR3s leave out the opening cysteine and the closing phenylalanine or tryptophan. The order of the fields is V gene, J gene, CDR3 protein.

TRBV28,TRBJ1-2,VSSSRGPNYGYT
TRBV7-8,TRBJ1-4,ASSLRRGGPNEKLF
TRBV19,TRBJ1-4,ASSAPGLNIEKLF
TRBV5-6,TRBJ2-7,ASSSGVLYEQY
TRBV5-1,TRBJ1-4,ASSPDRVDEKLF
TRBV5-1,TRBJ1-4,ASSVDRTNEKLF
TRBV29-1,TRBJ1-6,SVGNEQGIPLH
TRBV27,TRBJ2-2,ASTRDRSSTGELF
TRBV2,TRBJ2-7,ASSARLISYEQY
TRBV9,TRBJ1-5,ASSVANSGSAGSAFYSNQPQH
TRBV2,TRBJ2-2,ASSEVWNREGAGELF
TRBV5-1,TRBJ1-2,ASSLRQGASNYGYT
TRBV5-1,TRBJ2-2,ASMEGLNTGELF
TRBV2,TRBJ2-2,ASHWQHTGELF
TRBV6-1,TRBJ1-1,ASTPDSMNTEAF
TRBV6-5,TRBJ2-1,ASSYSGRGGRNEQF
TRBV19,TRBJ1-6,ASSGRAGTASAPLH
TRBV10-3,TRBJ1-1,AITGVLRAEAF
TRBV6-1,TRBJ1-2,ASRLTGYGYT
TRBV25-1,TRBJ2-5,ASSESPGGEPVLETQY
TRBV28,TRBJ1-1,ASSLMISEAF
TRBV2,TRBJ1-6,ASSEGRTSNSPLH
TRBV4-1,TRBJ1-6,ASSREEDYSPLH
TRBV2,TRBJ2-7,ASNERRTSGYEQY
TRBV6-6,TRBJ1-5,ASSYSAGGGQPQH
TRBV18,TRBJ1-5,ASSPQEGVNQPQH
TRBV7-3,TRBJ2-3,ASSEGGNRGTADTQY
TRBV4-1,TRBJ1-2,ASSHLDSPFLYGYT
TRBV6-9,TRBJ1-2,ASSLGRPEYGYT
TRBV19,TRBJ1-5,ASIPEGGPHSNQPQH
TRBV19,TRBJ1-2,ASSIHGRGRIYGYT
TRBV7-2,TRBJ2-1,ASSLGRGRGYHEQF
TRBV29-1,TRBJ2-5,SVGGTGSWETQY
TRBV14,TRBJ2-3,ASSQGRGAGDTQY
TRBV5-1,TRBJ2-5,ASSFGQGGETQY
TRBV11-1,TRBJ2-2,ASSLGGGNTGELF
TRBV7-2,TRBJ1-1,ASSLAGQGTEAF
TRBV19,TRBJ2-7,ASSGARGYEQY
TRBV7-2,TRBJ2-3,ASSSDRGWDTQY
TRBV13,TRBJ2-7,ASSPPGVGGLYEQY
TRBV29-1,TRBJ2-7,SVNLYSSYEQY
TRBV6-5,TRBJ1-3,ASSSQGLGNTIY
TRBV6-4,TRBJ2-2,ASSVSRTGTGELF
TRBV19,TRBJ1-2,ASSYRDSSNYGYT
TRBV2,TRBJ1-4,ASTPDRVVTLNEKLF
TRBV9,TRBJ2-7,ASSVAPVGQGYYEQY
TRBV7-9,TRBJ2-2,ASSSSFGRQGYTGELF
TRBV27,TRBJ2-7,ASSRGGLSYEQY
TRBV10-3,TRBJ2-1,AISDSGGSYNEQF
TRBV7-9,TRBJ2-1,ASRAQGGTYNEQF
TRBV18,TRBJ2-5,ASSPDQGQGREGETQY
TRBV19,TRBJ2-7,ASSPPRGGNSYEQY